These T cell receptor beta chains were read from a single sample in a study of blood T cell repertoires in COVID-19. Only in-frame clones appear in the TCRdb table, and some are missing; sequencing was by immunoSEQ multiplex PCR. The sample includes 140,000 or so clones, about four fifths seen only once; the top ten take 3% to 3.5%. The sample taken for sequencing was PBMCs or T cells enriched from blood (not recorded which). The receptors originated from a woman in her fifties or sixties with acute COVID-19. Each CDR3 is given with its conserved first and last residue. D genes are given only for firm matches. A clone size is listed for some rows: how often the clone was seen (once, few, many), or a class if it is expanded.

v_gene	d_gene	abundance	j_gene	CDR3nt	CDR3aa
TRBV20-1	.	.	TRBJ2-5	TGCAGTGCTAGAGATCAGACTAGGGGGCACTTC	CSARDQTRGHF
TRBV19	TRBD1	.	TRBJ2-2	TGTGCCAGTAGTATAGGTCGACTAACAGGGGGCCCCGGGGAGCTGTTTTTT	CASSIGRLTGGPGELFF
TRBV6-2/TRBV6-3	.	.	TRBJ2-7	TGTGCCAGCAGTTACTCCGCGGAGAAACCCTACGAGCAGTACTTC	CASSYSAEKPYEQYF
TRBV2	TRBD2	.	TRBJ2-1	TGTGCCAGTCAGTACCTAGCGGGAGGGGGGTACAATGAGCAGTTCTTC	CASQYLAGGGYNEQFF
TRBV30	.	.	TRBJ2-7	TGTGCCTGGAGTGAACAGGGCTTTTCCTACGAGCAGTACTTC	CAWSEQGFSYEQYF
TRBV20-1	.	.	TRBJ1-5	TGCAGTGCTAGTATGCGGAGTTGGAATCAGCCCCAGCATTTT	CSASMRSWNQPQHF
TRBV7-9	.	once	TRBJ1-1	TGTGCCAGCAGCTTTGGTTCACGGGGGGCTCTGAACACTGAAGCTTTCTTT	CASSFGSRGALNTEAFF
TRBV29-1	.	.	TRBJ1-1	TGCAGCGGAGATCATACGAACACTGAAGCTTTCTTT	CSGDHTNTEAFF
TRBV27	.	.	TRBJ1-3	TGTGCCAGCGAGCGGGGCCCGTCGGGAAACACCATATATTTT	CASERGPSGNTIYF
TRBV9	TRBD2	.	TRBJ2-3	TGTGCCAGCAGCGTAGCACTAGCGGATTATACGCAGTATTTT	CASSVALADYTQYF
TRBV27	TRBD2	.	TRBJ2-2	TGTGCCAGCAGTCTAGCGGAGCTAGGGACCGGGGAGCTGTTTTTT	CASSLAELGTGELFF
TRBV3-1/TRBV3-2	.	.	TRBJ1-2	TGTGCCAGCAGCTCCCGGGGGACCAAAAACTATGGCTACACCTTC	CASSSRGTKNYGYTF
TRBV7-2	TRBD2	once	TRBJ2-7	TGTGCCAGCAGCTCTAGCGGGAGTATCTACGACGAGCAGTACTTC	CASSSSGSIYDEQYF
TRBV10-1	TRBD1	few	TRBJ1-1	TGCGCCAGCTCGACAGGGGTGAACACTGAAGCTTTCTTT	CASSTGVNTEAFF
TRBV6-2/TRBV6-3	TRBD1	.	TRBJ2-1	TGTGCCAGCAGCCCCGGGACAGGGAATCGTAATGAGCAGTTCTTC	CASSPGTGNRNEQFF
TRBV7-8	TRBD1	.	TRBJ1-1	TGTGCCAGCAGTCAAAACAGGGGGATTCGCACTGAAGCTTTCTTT	CASSQNRGIRTEAFF
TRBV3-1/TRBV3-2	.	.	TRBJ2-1	TGTGCCAGCAGCTCCCCGGACTCTTACAATGAGCAGTTCTTC	CASSSPDSYNEQFF
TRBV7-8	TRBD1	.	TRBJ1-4	TGTGCCAGCAGCTCAGGACAGGCTAATGAAAAACTGTTTTTT	CASSSGQANEKLFF
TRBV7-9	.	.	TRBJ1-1	TGTGCCAGCAGCTTAGTTGCAGTGACTGAAGCTTTCTTT	CASSLVAVTEAFF
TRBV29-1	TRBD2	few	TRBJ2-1	TGCAGCGAAACTAGCGGGAGGGCCAATGAGCAGTTCTTC	CSETSGRANEQFF
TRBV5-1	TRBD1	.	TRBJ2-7	TGCGCCAGCAGCTTAAGGAGTCTCGGGACAGGGGCCTACGAGCAGTACTTC	CASSLRSLGTGAYEQYF
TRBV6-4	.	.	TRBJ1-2	TGTGCCAGCAGTGACTCGAGGGAGGGTCGGGCCTATGGCTACACCTTC	CASSDSREGRAYGYTF
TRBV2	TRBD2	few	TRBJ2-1	TGTGCCAGCAGTGAATGGGGCGGGAGAACCCACAATGAGCAGTTCTTC	CASSEWGGRTHNEQFF
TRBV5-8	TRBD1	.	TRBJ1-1	TGTGCCAGCAGCTCCTCTCGACAGGGACCGAACACTGAAGCTTTCTTT	CASSSSRQGPNTEAFF
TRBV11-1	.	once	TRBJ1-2	TGTGCCAGCAGCACCGGGGTGAATCGATATGGCTACACCTTC	CASSTGVNRYGYTF
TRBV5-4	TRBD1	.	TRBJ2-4	TGTGCCAGCAGCTCGACAGGGACCAAAAACATTCAGTACTTC	CASSSTGTKNIQYF
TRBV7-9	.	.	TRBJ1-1	TGTGCCAGCAGCTTCTCAGGGGCCAGGAACACTGAAGCTTTCTTT	CASSFSGARNTEAFF
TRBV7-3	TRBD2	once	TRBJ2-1	TGTGCCAGCAGCTTACGTCTAGCGGCCTACAATGAGCAGTTCTTC	CASSLRLAAYNEQFF
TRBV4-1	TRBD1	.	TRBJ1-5	TGCGCCAGCAGCCAAGGCGAAGGACAGGCTGGTCAGCCCCAGCATTTT	CASSQGEGQAGQPQHF
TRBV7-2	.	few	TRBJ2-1	TGTGCCAGCAGCTCGCACACCTGGGGGGTCTCCTACAATGAGCAGTTCTTC	CASSSHTWGVSYNEQFF